This TCR beta chain was recovered during a study of cytomegalovirus exposure and HLA in healthy donors. Study-wide findings and caveats: Sequencing depth across donors, presence/absence analyses assumed, was roughly uniform. Highly shared variants forming one cluster were likely a sequencing artifact.

CDR1 SGHDT and CDR2 YYEEEE come from the germline V gene. The CDR3 consists of 14 residues. Losses at the gene ends were 4 bases for V and 11 bases for J; bases not matched to a gene: 9. This clone has more than one count but fewer than ten. Antigen specificity is unknown. Researchers ran the PCR with 60 Vbeta and 13 Jbeta primers. Original data processing: An analysis that came later counted some 85 million unique TCR beta chains, approximately 10 million shared. Produced via immunoSEQ multiplex PCR; TCRdb's table is partial and in-frame only. The V and J calls and clone size come from that table; D and trimming were worked out from the DNA. The repertoire has 100,000 to 150,000 clones, roughly 80% of them found once; the top ten carry 2.1%.

This TCR came from a man younger than 45 in good health and CMV-seronegative. Sequences were obtained from PBMCs. The chain is built from TRBV5-6 and TRBJ1-2; 12 bases match TRBD1. CDR3 nucleotide sequence: TGTGCCAGCAGCCCACCGGGACAGGGGGCTCTGTACACCTTC. Amino acid sequence: CASSPPGQGALYTF.